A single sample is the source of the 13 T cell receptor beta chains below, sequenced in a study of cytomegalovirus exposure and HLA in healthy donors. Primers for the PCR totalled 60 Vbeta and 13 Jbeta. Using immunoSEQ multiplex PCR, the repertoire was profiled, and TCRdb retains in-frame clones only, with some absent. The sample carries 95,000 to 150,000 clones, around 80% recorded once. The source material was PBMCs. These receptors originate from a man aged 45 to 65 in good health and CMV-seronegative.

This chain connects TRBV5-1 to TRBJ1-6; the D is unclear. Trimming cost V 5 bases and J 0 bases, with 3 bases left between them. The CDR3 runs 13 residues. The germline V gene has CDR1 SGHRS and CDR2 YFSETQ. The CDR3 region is CASRSSYNSPLHF. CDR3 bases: TGCGCCAGCAGGAGCTCCTATAATTCACCCCTCCACTTT.

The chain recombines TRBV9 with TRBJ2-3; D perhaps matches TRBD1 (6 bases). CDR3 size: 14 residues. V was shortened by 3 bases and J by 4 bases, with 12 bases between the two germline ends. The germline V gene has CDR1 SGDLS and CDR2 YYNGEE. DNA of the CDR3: TGTGCCAGCAGCGCGAAAACAGGGTCAGATACGCAGTATTTT. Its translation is CASSAKTGSDTQYF.

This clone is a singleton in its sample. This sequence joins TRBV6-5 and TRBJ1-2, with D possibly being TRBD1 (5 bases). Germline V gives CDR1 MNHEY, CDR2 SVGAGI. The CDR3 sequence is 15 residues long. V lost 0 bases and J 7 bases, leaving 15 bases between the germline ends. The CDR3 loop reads CASSYSTFRVGGYTF. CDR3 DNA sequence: TGTGCCAGCAGTTACTCGACCTTCAGGGTTGGTGGCTACACCTTC.

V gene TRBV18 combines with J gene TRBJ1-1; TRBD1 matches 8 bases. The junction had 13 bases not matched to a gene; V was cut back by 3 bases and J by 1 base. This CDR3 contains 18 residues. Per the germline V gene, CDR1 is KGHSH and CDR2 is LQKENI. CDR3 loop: CASSPQDRGSPKNTEAFF. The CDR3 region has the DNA TGTGCCAGCTCACCTCAAGACAGGGGCTCTCCTAAGAACACTGAAGCTTTCTTT.

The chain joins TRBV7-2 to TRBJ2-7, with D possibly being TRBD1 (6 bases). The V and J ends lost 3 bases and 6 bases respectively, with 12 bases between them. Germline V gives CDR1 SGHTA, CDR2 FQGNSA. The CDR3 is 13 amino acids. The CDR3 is CASSLDRDIEQYF. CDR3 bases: TGTGCCAGCAGCTTGGACCGGGACATCGAGCAGTACTTC.

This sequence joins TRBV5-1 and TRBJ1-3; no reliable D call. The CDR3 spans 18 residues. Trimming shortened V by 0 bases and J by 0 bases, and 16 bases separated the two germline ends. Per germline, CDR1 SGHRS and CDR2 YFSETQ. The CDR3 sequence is CASSLDGGAPSSGNTIYF. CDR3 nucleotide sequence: TGCGCCAGCAGCTTGGACGGCGGTGCCCCGAGCTCTGGAAACACCATATATTTT.

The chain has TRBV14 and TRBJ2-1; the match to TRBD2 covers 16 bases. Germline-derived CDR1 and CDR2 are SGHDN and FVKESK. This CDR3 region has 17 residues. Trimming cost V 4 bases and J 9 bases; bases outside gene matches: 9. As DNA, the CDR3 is TGTGCCAGCAGCCGAAACCCGGGACTAGCGGGGGGGCGTGAGCAGTTCTTC. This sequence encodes CASSRNPGLAGGREQFF.

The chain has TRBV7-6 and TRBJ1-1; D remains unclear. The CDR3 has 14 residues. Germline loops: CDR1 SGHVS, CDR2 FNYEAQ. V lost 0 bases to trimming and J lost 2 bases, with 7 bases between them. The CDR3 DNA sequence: TGTGCCAGCAGCTTAGCGATCACTAACACTGAAGCTTTCTTT. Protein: CASSLAITNTEAFF.

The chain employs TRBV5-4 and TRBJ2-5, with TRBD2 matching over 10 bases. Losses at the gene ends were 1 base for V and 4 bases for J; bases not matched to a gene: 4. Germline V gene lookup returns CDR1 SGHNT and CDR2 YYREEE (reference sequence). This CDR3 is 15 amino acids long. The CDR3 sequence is CASSLTSGDLETQYF. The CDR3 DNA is TGTGCCAGCAGCTTGACTAGCGGGGATCTAGAGACCCAGTACTTC. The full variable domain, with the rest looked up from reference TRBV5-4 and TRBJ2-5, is ETGVTQSPTHLIKTRGQQVTLRCSSQSGHNTVSWYQQALGQGPQFIFQYYREEENGRGNFPPRFSGLQFPNYSSELNVNALELDDSALYLCASSLTSGDLETQYFGPGTRLLVL.

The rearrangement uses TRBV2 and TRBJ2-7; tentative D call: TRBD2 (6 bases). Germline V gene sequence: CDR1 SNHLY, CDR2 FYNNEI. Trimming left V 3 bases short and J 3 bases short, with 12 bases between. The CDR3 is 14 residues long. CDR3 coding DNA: TGTGCCAGCAGTGAGCGGGGTTTTAGCTACGAGCAGTACTTC. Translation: CASSERGFSYEQYF.

CDR3 sequence (DNA): TGTGCCTGGAAACCGATAGGACTTACCTACGAGCAGTACTTC. Its protein product is CAWKPIGLTYEQYF. The chain couples TRBV30 to TRBJ2-7, with a tentative D call TRBD2 (5 bases). CDR1 GTSNPN and CDR2 SVGIG come from the germline V gene (reference sequence). The CDR3 extends over 14 amino acids. V was clipped by 4 bases and J by 2 bases, with 15 bases between them.

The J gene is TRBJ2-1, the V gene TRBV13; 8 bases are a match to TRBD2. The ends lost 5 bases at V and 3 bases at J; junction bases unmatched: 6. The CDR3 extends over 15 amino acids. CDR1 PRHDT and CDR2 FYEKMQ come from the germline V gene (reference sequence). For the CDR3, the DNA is TGTGCCAGCAGCCCCCGGGGGGGCCTCTACAATGAGCAGTTCTTC. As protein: CASSPRGGLYNEQFF.

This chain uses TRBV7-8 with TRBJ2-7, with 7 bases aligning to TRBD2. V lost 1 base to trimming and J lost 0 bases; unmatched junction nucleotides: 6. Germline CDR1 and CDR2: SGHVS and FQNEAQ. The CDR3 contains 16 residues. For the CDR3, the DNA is TGTGCCAGCAGCTTAGGGGCGGGGGAGGACTCCTACGAGCAGTACGTC. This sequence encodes CASSLGAGEDSYEQYV.